The sequence of this TCR beta chain was determined in a study of T cells in Graves' hyperthyroidism and ophthalmopathy. Study-wide findings and caveats: Most clonotypes expanded in the thyroid (above 0.001) were also present in blood.

Uncontrolled infections, other autoimmune diseases, pregnancy or lactation led to exclusion of patients. PBMCs stemmed from 8.5 to 10 ml fresh peripheral blood. This clonotype has just a few counts. Antigen specificity is unknown. Amplification yielded TCR beta CDR3 regions, with RNA transcripts as the source. When the TCR CDR3 underwent first-round RT-PCR, the HTBI primer set was used. TCRdb ran MiXCR on the multiplex PCR reads and lists one entry per CDR3 protein. The sample records over 500,000 distinct CDR3 sequences, about 16% being singletons. Germline assignment: CDR1 SGHDN and CDR2 FVKESK. The V end was cut by 4 bases, the J end by 3 bases, with 15 bases between. The CDR3 covers 16 residues.

The chain recombines TRBV14 with TRBJ2-2, with D possibly TRBD2 on 6 matching bases. The clonotype originates from a woman in her 30s with Graves' ophthalmopathy. The sequenced sample was blood. The CDR3 protein is CASSPIVAGYTGELFF. DNA for the CDR3: TGTGCCAGCAGCCCGATTGTGGCGGGGTACACCGGGGAGCTGTTTTTT. Together with reference TRBV14 and TRBJ2-2, the CDR3 gives the full variable domain: EAGVTQFPSHSVIEKGQTVTLRCDPISGHDNLYWYRRVMGKEIKFLLHFVKESKQDESGMPNNRFLAERTGGTYSTLKVQPAELEDSGVYFCASSPIVAGYTGELFFGEGSRLTVL.